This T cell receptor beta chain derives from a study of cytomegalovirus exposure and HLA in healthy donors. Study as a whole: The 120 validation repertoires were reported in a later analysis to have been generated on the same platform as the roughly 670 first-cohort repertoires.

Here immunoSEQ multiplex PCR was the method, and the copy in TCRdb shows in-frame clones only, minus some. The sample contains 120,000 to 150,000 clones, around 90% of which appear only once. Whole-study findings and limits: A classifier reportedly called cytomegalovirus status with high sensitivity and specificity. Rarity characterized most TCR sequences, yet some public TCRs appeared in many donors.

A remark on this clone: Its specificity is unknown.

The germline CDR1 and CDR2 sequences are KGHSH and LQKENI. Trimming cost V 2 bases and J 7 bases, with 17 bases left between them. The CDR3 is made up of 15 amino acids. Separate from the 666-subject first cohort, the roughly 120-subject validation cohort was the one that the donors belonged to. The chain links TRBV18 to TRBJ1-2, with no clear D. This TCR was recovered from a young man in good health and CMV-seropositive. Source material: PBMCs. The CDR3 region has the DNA TGTGCCAGCTCACCAGTGGCTATGGTTTCTAGTGGCTACACCTTC. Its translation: CASSPVAMVSSGYTF.